The T cell receptor beta chain described here comes from a study of PD-1 blockade in classical Hodgkin lymphoma. Time point: cycle 4 day 1 (C4D1), after less than seven weeks of nivolumab. In every patient, relapse followed autologous stem cell transplantation, while exposure to brentuximab vedotin differed. By magnetic negative selection, CD4+ T cells were purified from thawed PBMCs. Clones were sequenced by immunoSEQ multiplex PCR, and TCRdb holds only the in-frame ones, with some missing. The data contain fewer than 35,000 clones, around 80% of them singletons. Trimming at V came to 8 bases and at J to 7 bases, leaving 11 bases not matched to a gene. In germline, CDR1 is ENHRY, CDR2 SYGVKD. The CDR3 runs 14 residues.

The sequence derives from a human donor with classical Hodgkin lymphoma. The source was CD4+ T cells from blood, collected before the fourth cycle of nivolumab. The chain joins TRBV10-3 to TRBJ2-1; 7 bases align to TRBD1. CDR3 DNA sequence: TGTGCCATCCATTCCGGGACAGCGATTAATGAGCAGTTCTTC. Translating gives CAIHSGTAINEQFF.